This T cell receptor (beta chain) emerged from a study of CD8 T cells in Susac syndrome. Random hexamers were used to reverse transcribe roughly 0.5 to 1 ug of RNA. One entry per CDR3 protein results from TCRdb running MiXCR on the immunoSEQ multiplex PCR reads. Of about 80,000 distinct CDR3 sequences listed, just over 90% were seen once; the top ten hold 0.52%. The CDR3 covers 15 residues. Germline CDR1 reads MGHDK; CDR2 reads SYGVNS. Trimming stripped 1 base from V and 3 bases from J, with 10 bases between. This clonotype was observed a single time. Material: CD4+ T cells from PBMCs. This TCR derives from a human donor with Susac syndrome. This sequence joins TRBV25-1 and TRBJ1-3; D remains unclear. Written as DNA, the CDR3 is TGTGCCAGCAGTGAATCGGGTGTTATTGGAAACACCATATATTTT. It translates to CASSESGVIGNTIYF.